This TCR beta chain was observed in a study of T-cell reconstitution after alpha-beta-depleted transplantation in children. Preparation of the TCRbeta library involved a method that used unique molecular identifiers. A single record per CDR3 protein comes from TCRdb applying MiXCR to the PCR reads. In the table there are 98,000 or so distinct CDR3 sequences, less than 25% of which are singletons. Germline V CDR1 and CDR2: SGHRS, YFSETQ. V was shortened by 0 bases and J by 6 bases, with 10 bases between the two germline ends. This CDR3 is built from 14 residues. V usage is TRBV5-1 and J usage is TRBJ2-1; weak D call: TRBD2 (5 bases). The TCR originated in a boy between 2 and 10 years old with acute lymphoblastic leukemia, due to receive a stem cell transplant. Sequences were derived from PBMCs, sampled before TCRalphabeta/CD19-depleted stem cell transplant. The CDR3 DNA follows: TGCGCCAGCAGCTTGGTCGGGGTAGGCAATGAGCAGTTCTTC. Its protein is CASSLVGVGNEQFF.